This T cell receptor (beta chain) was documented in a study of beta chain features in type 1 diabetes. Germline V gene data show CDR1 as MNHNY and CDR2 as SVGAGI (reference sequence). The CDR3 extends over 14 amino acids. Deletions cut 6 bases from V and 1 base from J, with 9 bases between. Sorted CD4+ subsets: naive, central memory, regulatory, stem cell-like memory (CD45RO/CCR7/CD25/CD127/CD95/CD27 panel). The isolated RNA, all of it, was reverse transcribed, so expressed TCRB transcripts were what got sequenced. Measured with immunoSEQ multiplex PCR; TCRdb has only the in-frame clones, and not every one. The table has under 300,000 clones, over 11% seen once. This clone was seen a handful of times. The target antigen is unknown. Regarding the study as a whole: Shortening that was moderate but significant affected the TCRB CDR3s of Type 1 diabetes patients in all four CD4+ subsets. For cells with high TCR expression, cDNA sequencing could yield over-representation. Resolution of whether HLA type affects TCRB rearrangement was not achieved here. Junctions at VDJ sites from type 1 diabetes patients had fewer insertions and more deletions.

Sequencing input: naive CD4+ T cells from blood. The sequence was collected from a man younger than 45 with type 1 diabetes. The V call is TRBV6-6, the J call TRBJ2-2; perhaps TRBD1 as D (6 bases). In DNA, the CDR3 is TGTGCCAGCAGCCAGGGACAGAACACCGGGGAGCTGTTTTTT. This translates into CASSQGQNTGELFF.